The clone carrying this T cell receptor (beta chain) was counted ten times or more. This record belongs to a study of human T cells and chemical hapten exposure. About the research overall: The cohort included alopecia areata under or over 50% scalp, totalis and universalis.

In TCRdb, the RACE reads were re-called with MiXCR into one record per CDR3 protein. This sample has about 84,000 distinct CDR3 sequences, with about a tenth found just once. Time point: patch test 3, about 24 weeks after DPC sensitization. Described treatment: therapeutic diphenylcyclopropenone sensitization with weekly scalp DPC. The donor pool consisted of alopecia patients aged 18 to 70 years, considered suitable for DPC. Unseparated into fractions, whole blood served as the source from which total RNA was extracted. The clonotype was recovered from a woman aged 50 to 65 with alopecia areata. Some clones in this sample may be carry-over from other donors' samples. The material sequenced was whole blood, taken in connection with sensitization to the hapten diphenylcyclopropenone (DPC).

CDR3 sequence: CASSLEGLRGTEAFF. For the CDR3, the DNA is TGTGCCAGCAGCTTAGAGGGTTTAAGGGGCACTGAAGCTTTCTTT. The chain recombines TRBV7-9 with TRBJ1-1, with a tentative D call TRBD1 (5 bases). V was cut by 1 base and J by 4 bases, with 13 bases left in between. This CDR3 is 15 amino acids long. Germline V lookup: CDR1 SEHNR, CDR2 FQNEAQ (reference sequence).